This T cell receptor (beta chain) was retrieved from a study of blood T cell repertoires in COVID-19. Study as a whole: COVID-19 samples, acute and convalescent, were from the United States, Italy and Spain. The cDNA or gDNA used as material had been derived from T cells, B-cell-depleted T cells, or PBMCs.

In the original workflow: Estimates of nucleated cell counts were drawn from the amplification of reference gene primers. Repertoires were generated with immunoSEQ multiplex PCR, while TCRdb's copy carries only in-frame clones and drops some. Clone size and the V and J calls come from that table; the DNA yielded D and trimming. The sample carries some 180,000 clones, 84% recorded once. The CDR3 totals 15 residues. Germline V CDR1 and CDR2: WNHNN, SYGVQD (reference sequence). J lost 12 bases, V lost 0 bases, and 9 bases had no gene match. Patients at the Seattle site were enrolled during active infection and followed longitudinally.

The TCR was taken from a woman older than 75 with COVID-19, enrolled during active disease. The sequenced material came from peripheral blood. The chain uses TRBV10-1 and TRBJ2-1; TRBD2 matches at 9 bases. Written as DNA, the CDR3 is TGCGCCAGCAGTGAGTCGGTGGGACTAGCAAGAGGGCAGTTCTTC. Translating it yields CASSESVGLARGQFF.